Given below is one T cell receptor (beta chain) in context. These data come from a study of blood T cell repertoires in COVID-19. The V gene's germline CDR1 is SGHDT and CDR2 YYEEEE. V dropped 0 bases and J dropped 8 bases, with 11 bases sitting between them. The CDR3 is 14 amino acids. Clones were sequenced by immunoSEQ multiplex PCR, and TCRdb holds only the in-frame ones, with some missing. The table includes about 160,000 clones, around 80% detected once. This sequence was found in a woman over 75 with acute or convalescent COVID-19. The rearrangement uses TRBV5-6 and TRBJ1-4; possibly TRBD1 for D (5 bases). The sequenced sample was peripheral blood. DNA for the CDR3: TGTGCCAGCAGCTTGGGCACAGGCCTGGAAAAACTGTTTTTT. Translated, it gives CASSLGTGLEKLFF.